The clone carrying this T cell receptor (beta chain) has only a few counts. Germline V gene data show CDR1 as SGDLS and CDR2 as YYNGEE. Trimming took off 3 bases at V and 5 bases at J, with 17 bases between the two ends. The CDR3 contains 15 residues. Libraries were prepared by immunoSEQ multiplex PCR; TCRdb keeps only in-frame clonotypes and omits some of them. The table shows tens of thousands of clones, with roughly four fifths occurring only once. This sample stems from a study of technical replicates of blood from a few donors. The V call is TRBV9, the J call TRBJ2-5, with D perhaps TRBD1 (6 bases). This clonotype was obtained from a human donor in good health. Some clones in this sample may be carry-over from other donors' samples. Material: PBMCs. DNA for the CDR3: TGTGCCAGCAGCGCCCCGACAGTGAGGGGGGAGACCCAGTACTTC. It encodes CASSAPTVRGETQYF.